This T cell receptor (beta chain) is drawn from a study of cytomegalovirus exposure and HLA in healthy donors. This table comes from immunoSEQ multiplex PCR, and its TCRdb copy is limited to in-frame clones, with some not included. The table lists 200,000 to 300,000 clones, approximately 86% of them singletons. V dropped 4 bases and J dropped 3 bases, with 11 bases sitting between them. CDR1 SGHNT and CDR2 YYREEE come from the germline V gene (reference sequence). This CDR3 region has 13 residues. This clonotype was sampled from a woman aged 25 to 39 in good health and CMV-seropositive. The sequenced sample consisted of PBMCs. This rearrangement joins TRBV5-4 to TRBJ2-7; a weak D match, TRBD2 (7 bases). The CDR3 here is CASSARGGYEQYF. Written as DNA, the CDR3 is TGTGCCAGCAGCGCGAGGGGGGGCTACGAGCAGTACTTC.